This TCR beta chain was sequenced during a study of T cells after yellow fever vaccination. Study-wide findings and caveats: The booster saw the reappearance of most primary-vaccination clones (around 96% CD4, about 85% CD8). The study found a weaker secondary response that peaked faster, day 5 versus 15. Among all clonotypes, a small share was observed in both CD4 and CD8 compartments.

Template switching with 5'RACE generated the TCR cDNA and added a universal primer site and UMIs. TCRdb re-called the 5' RACE reads through MiXCR, storing one row per CDR3 protein. The sample lists 240,000 or so distinct CDR3 sequences, 6.9% occurring once. This clonotype occurred a few times. Antigen: not known. The receptor was isolated from a man aged 25-45 years who received the YFV17D yellow fever vaccine. The starting material was CD4+ T cells sorted from PBMCs, obtained 15 days after the yellow fever booster vaccination.

CDR3 DNA: TGTGCCAGCAGTTTAACAGGGGGCCCCAGGGTGCTGTTTTTT. It is translated as CASSLTGGPRVLFF. V usage is TRBV28 and J usage is TRBJ2-2; the match to TRBD1 covers 9 bases. Trimming removed 2 bases from V and 13 bases from J; junction bases left unmatched: 8. Germline V gene data show CDR1 as MDHEN and CDR2 as SYDVKM. The CDR3 loop spans 14 amino acids.